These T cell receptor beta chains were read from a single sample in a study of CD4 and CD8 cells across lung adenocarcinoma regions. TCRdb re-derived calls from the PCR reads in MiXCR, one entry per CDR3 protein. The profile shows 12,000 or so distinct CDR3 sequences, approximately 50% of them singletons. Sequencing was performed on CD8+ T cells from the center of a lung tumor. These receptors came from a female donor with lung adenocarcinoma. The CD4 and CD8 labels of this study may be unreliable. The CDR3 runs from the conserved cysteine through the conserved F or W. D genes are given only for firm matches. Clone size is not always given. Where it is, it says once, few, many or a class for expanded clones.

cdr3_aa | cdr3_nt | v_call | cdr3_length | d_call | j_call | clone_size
CASRDWGGLESYNEQFF | TGTGCCAGCCGCGATTGGGGGGGGCTTGAGTCCTACAATGAGCAGTTCTTC | TRBV6-5 | 17 | NA | TRBJ2-1 | medium-sized
CASSLRGQGGTEAFF | TGTGCCAGCAGTTTACGGGGACAGGGAGGCACTGAAGCTTTCTTT | TRBV27 | 15 | TRBD1 | TRBJ1-1 | many
CASARIPYQETQYF | TGTGCCAGCGCCAGAATCCCGTACCAAGAGACCCAGTACTTC | TRBV27 | 14 | NA | TRBJ2-5 | NA
CASSGLAGDNEQFF | TGTGCCAGCAGCGGACTAGCGGGGGACAATGAGCAGTTCTTC | TRBV27 | 14 | TRBD2 | TRBJ2-1 | NA
CVSGRSGDPDTDTQYF | TGTGTCAGCGGGCGGAGCGGGGACCCAGACACAGATACGCAGTATTTC | TRBV6-1 | 16 | TRBD2 | TRBJ2-3 | NA
CASGLQHPQYF | TGTGCCAGCGGCTTACAGCATCCTCAGTACTTC | TRBV27 | 11 | NA | TRBJ2-4 | NA
CASSTTGPLYEQYF | TGCGCCAGCAGCACAACAGGTCCCCTGTACGAGCAGTACTTC | TRBV5-1 | 14 | NA | TRBJ2-7 | few
CASSLTRDSTYEQYF | TGTGCCAGCAGTTTAACCCGGGACTCAACCTACGAGCAGTACTTC | TRBV27 | 15 | NA | TRBJ2-7 | few
CSARESGGKAKDTQYF | TGCAGTGCTAGGGAGTCCGGGGGAAAGGCCAAAGACACCCAGTACTTC | TRBV20-1 | 16 | NA | TRBJ2-4 | NA
CASSDTSGGAMPTETQYF | TGTGCCAGCAGTGATACTAGCGGGGGGGCGATGCCCACAGAGACCCAGTATTTC | TRBV6-1 | 18 | TRBD2 | TRBJ2-3 | NA
CASRLSGTGRAGAQFF | TGTGCCAGCAGACTCTCCGGGACAGGGAGAGCCGGGGCGCAGTTTTTT | TRBV27 | 16 | TRBD1 | TRBJ2-2 | NA
CAGGPGGGGQETQYF | TGTGCCGGGGGTCCGGGCGGGGGGGGCCAAGAGACGCAGTATTTT | TRBV6-1 | 15 | TRBD2 | TRBJ2-3 | NA
CASNQRGSQETQYF | TGTGCCAGCAACCAGCGGGGAAGTCAAGAGACCCAGTACTTC | TRBV6-1 | 14 | TRBD2 | TRBJ2-5 | NA
CASSLVGDTQYF | TGTGCCAGCAGCTTAGTAGGTGATACGCAGTATTTT | TRBV7-6 | 12 | NA | TRBJ2-3 | NA
CASSEFLADDAFF | TGCGCCAGCAGTGAGTTCCTAGCGGATGATGCGTTCTTC | TRBV10-1 | 13 | TRBD2 | TRBJ2-1 | NA
CAGSGGGGPDTQYF | TGTGCGGGCAGTGGGGGCGGGGGCCCAGATACGCAGTACTTC | TRBV6-1 | 14 | NA | TRBJ2-7 | NA
CASSLRDRGLSPLHF | TGTGCCAGCAGTCTCCGGGACAGGGGGCTTTCACCCCTCCACTTT | TRBV6-1 | 15 | TRBD1 | TRBJ1-6 | few
CASSTLDAGYGYTF | TGTGCCAGCAGTACACTGGACGCGGGGTATGGCTACACCTTC | TRBV6-1 | 14 | NA | TRBJ1-2 | many
CASSYLGGLNTEAFF | TGCGCCAGCAGTTATTTGGGGGGATTGAACACTGAAGCTTTCTTT | TRBV4-1 | 15 | NA | TRBJ1-1 | few
CASSIRAFYGYTF | TGTGCCAGCAGTATCAGGGCGTTCTATGGCTACACCTTC | TRBV6-4 | 13 | NA | TRBJ1-2 | NA
CASSFAGLAVEQYF | TGTGCCAGCAGTTTCGCGGGACTAGCGGTTGAGCAGTACTTC | TRBV6-5 | 14 | TRBD2 | TRBJ2-7 | NA
CSAKAIQGALSGYTF | TGCAGTGCTAAAGCCATACAGGGGGCATTGAGTGGCTACACCTTC | TRBV20-1 | 15 | TRBD1 | TRBJ1-2 | once
CASSYRLNTEAFF | TGTGCCAGCAGTTACCGATTGAACACTGAAGCTTTCTTT | TRBV6-5 | 13 | NA | TRBJ1-1 | medium-sized
CASSPMSEQFF | TGTGCCAGCAGCCCTATGAGTGAGCAGTTCTTC | TRBV7-2 | 11 | NA | TRBJ2-1 | NA
CASSVGLDTGELFF | TGCGCCAGCAGTGTCGGACTGGACACCGGGGAGCTGTTTTTT | TRBV10-1 | 14 | NA | TRBJ2-2 | medium-sized
CASSYRGRNQDTQYF | TGTGCCAGCAGCTACAGGGGCCGAAACCAAGATACGCAGTACTTT | TRBV7-3 | 15 | TRBD1 | TRBJ2-3 | NA
CASSLSVGQGLNNEQFF | TGTGCCAGCAGTTTATCGGTGGGGCAGGGCCTTAACAATGAGCAGTTCTTC | TRBV27 | 17 | NA | TRBJ2-1 | NA
CASSVSRRPHNEQFF | TGCGCCAGCAGTGTAAGTCGACGGCCCCACAATGAGCAGTTCTTC | TRBV10-1 | 15 | NA | TRBJ2-1 | once
CASRFSGTSAGELFF | TGTGCCAGCAGATTCTCCGGGACTAGCGCCGGTGAGCTGTTTTTC | TRBV6-5 | 15 | TRBD2 | TRBJ2-1 | NA
CASKFYNEQFF | TGTGCCAGCAAATTTTACAATGAGCAGTTCTTC | TRBV6-1 | 11 | NA | TRBJ2-1 | NA
CASSLPPYEQYF | TGTGCCAGCAGCCTCCCCCCCTACGAGCAGTACTTC | TRBV7-2 | 12 | NA | TRBJ2-7 | NA
CASSPGQRTETQFF | TGTGCCAGCAGCCCAGGACAGAGAACAGAGACCCAGTTCTTC | TRBV7-8 | 14 | NA | TRBJ2-1 | NA
CASSQTTGTGELFF | TGTGCCAGCAGCCAAACGACAGGCACCGGGGAGCTGTTTTTT | TRBV14 | 14 | NA | TRBJ2-2 | NA
CARSDRGGAQETQYF | TGTGCCAGGAGTGATAGGGGGGGGGCCCAAGAGACGCAGTATTTT | TRBV6-1 | 15 | NA | TRBJ2-3 | once
CASSELGAGSYNEQFF | TGTGCCAGCAGTGAACTTGGGGCAGGGAGTTACAATGAGCAGTTCTTC | TRBV6-1 | 16 | NA | TRBJ2-1 | large
CASSFLDRNTEAFF | TGTGCCAGCAGTTTTTTGGACAGGAACACTGAAGCTTTCTTT | TRBV6-5 | 14 | NA | TRBJ1-1 | many
CASSRTQEFDTQHF | TGTGCCAGCAGTCGAACACAGGAATTTGATACGCAGCATTTT | TRBV6-1 | 14 | NA | TRBJ1-5 | once
CASSSGTLLF | TGTGCCAGCAGCTCAGGGACCCTTCTTTTC | TRBV7-2 | 10 | NA | TRBJ2-1 | NA
CASSEASGGQDTQYF | TGTGCCAGCAGTGAAGCTAGCGGTGGGCAAGATACGCAGTACTTC | TRBV6-1 | 15 | NA | TRBJ2-7 | NA
CASSYSGYEQFF | TGTGCCAGCAGTTACTCGGGGTACGAGCAGTTCTTC | TRBV6-5 | 12 | NA | TRBJ2-1 | NA
CASSLPGYEQYF | TGTGCCAGCAGCCTTCCGGGGTACGAGCAGTACTTC | TRBV12-3/TRBV12-4 | 12 | NA | TRBJ2-7 | many
CAISGQGSTEAFF | TGTGCCATCAGTGGGCAGGGGAGTACTGAAGCTTTCTTT | TRBV10-3 | 13 | NA | TRBJ1-1 | NA
CASSSWTGGTENQETQYF | TGTGCCAGCAGTTCATGGACAGGGGGCACTGAAAACCAAGAGACCCAGTACTTC | TRBV6-5 | 18 | TRBD1 | TRBJ2-5 | many
CASSLLGSLSTDTQYF | TGTGCCAGCAGCTTATTAGGGTCGCTTAGCACAGATACGCAGTATTTT | TRBV7-2 | 16 | NA | TRBJ2-3 | few
CASSLTADTDTQYF | TGTGCCAGCAGCTTAACAGCGGACACAGATACGCAGTATTTT | TRBV7-2 | 14 | NA | TRBJ2-3 | NA
CASSAGAGSDQPQHF | TGTGCCAGCAGTGCCGGGGCAGGGAGCGATCAGCCCCAGCATTTT | TRBV6-1 | 15 | NA | TRBJ1-5 | NA
CPSSPTGQRAKNIQYF | TGTCCCAGCAGTCCCACGGGGCAGCGAGCCAAAAACATTCAGTACTTT | TRBV6-1 | 16 | NA | TRBJ2-4 | once
CASRRVIGDMAGGYDEQFF | TGCGCCAGCAGAAGGGTTATTGGGGATATGGCGGGAGGGTACGATGAGCAGTTCTTC | TRBV10-1 | 19 | TRBD2 | TRBJ2-1 | few
CASSEGGEGYEQYF | TGCGCCAGCAGTGAAGGGGGCGAAGGCTACGAGCAGTACTTC | TRBV10-1 | 14 | TRBD1 | TRBJ2-7 | NA
CASSPMASGATDTQYF | TGTGCCAGCAGTCCAATGGCCTCGGGTGCGACAGATACGCAGTATTTT | TRBV6-1 | 16 | NA | TRBJ2-3 | NA
CASRRALGADTQYF | TGTGCCAGCAGAAGGGCCTTAGGGGCAGATACGCAGTATTTT | TRBV12-3/TRBV12-4 | 14 | NA | TRBJ2-3 | many
CASSLYPSGRETQYF | TGTGCCAGCAGCTTATACCCTAGCGGGAGAGAGACCCAGTACTTC | TRBV7-2 | 15 | TRBD2 | TRBJ2-5 | NA
CAGGTGAGVNYEQYF | TGTGCCGGGGGAACGGGGGCAGGGGTTAACTACGAGCAGTACTTC | TRBV6-1 | 15 | NA | TRBJ2-7 | NA
CASSQADGAGGTTNIQYF | TGCGCCAGCAGCCAAGCAGACGGGGCCGGGGGAACCACAAACATTCAGTACTTT | TRBV4-1 | 18 | NA | TRBJ2-4 | NA
CASGLSGASGDEQFF | TGTGCCAGCGGCCTCTCCGGGGCGAGCGGCGATGAGCAGTTTTTT | TRBV6-1 | 15 | NA | TRBJ2-1 | NA